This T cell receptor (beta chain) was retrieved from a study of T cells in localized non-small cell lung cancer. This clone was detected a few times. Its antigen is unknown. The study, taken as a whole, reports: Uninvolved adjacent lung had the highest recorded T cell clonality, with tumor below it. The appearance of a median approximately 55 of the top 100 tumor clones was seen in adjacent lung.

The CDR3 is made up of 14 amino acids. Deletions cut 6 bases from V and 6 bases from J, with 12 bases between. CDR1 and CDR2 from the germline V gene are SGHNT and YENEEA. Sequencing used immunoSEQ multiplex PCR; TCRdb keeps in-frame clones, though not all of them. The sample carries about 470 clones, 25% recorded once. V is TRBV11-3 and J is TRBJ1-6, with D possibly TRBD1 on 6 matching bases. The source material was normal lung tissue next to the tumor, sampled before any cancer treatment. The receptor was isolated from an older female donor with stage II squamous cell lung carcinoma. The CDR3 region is CASRWSDSNSPLHF. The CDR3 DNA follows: TGTGCCAGCAGATGGTCGGACAGTAATTCACCCCTCCACTTT. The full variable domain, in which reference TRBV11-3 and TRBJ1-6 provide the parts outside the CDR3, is EAGVVQSPRYKIIEKKQPVAFWCNPISGHNTLYWYLQNLGQGPELLIRYENEEAVDDSQLPKDRFSAERLKGVDSTLKIQPAELGDSAVYLCASRWSDSNSPLHFGNGTRLTVT.